This entry lists 17 T cell receptor beta chains sequenced from one sample in a study of shared clonotypes between healthy human individuals. In the naive CD8 group, cells lacked CD45RO and were positively selected for CCR7, so terminally differentiated effector memory CD45RA+ cells were left out. Clones were sequenced by immunoSEQ multiplex PCR, and TCRdb holds only the in-frame ones, with some missing. The sample holds under 2,000,000 clones, about 95% seen once. Sequenced input: naive CD8+ T cells sorted from blood. These receptors came from a man in his late teens or twenties in good health.

The CDR3 sequence is CASSPWDAAYEQYF. CDR3 nucleotide sequence: TGTGCCAGCAGCCCCTGGGACGCAGCCTACGAGCAGTACTTC. The chain employs TRBV7-9 and TRBJ2-7; perhaps D is TRBD1 or TRBD2 (5 bases each). CDR1 is SEHNR, CDR2 FQNEAQ, per germline (reference sequence). V lost 5 bases, J lost 2 bases, and 13 bases lay in between. This CDR3 comprises 14 residues.

V is TRBV27 and J is TRBJ1-1; weak D call: TRBD1 (5 bases). Germline values: CDR1 MNHEY, CDR2 SMNVEV (reference sequence). CDR3 size: 16 residues. Trimming removed 2 bases from V and 5 bases from J, with 18 bases in between. CDR3 residues: CASSLVGVRGGTEAFF. The CDR3, as DNA: TGTGCCAGCAGTTTAGTGGGTGTGAGGGGAGGGACTGAAGCTTTCTTT.

This clone has just one count. The chain combines TRBV4-3 with TRBJ1-4, with unresolved D. The V gene's germline CDR1 is LGHNA and CDR2 YSLEER. Trimming shortened V by 1 base and J by 0 bases, and 6 bases separated the two germline ends. The CDR3 spans 15 residues. The CDR3 loop is CASSQAGPTNEKLFF. The DNA of the CDR3 is TGCGCCAGCAGCCAAGCCGGGCCAACTAATGAAAAACTGTTTTTT.

The chain is built from TRBV9 and TRBJ2-7, with a possible D match to TRBD1 (5 bases). Between the trimmed V and J ends, which lost 0 bases and 0 bases, there was a span of 10 bases. The CDR3 is 15 residues long. Germline CDR1 reads SGDLS; CDR2 reads YYNGEE. This CDR3 reads CASSVGQSPSYEQYF. CDR3 coding DNA: TGTGCCAGCAGCGTAGGACAGTCCCCCTCCTACGAGCAGTACTTC.

This chain connects TRBV7-9 to TRBJ2-6; 11 bases align to TRBD1. The CDR3 consists of 19 residues. V lost 4 bases, J lost 1 base, and 9 bases stayed unmatched. Per the germline V gene, CDR1 is SEHNR and CDR2 is FQNEAQ (reference sequence). The CDR3 reads CASSSTSGTGGSGANVLTF. CDR3 DNA: TGTGCCAGCAGCTCCACGTCCGGGACAGGGGGGTCTGGGGCCAACGTCCTGACTTTC.

The chain uses TRBV4-2 and TRBJ2-7; 9 nucleotides line up with TRBD2. The length of the CDR3 is 16 residues. V was pared by 4 bases and J by 2 bases, with 9 bases of the junction left unmatched. Germline values: CDR1 LGHNA, CDR2 YNFKEQ. In DNA form, the CDR3 reads TGTGCCAGCAGCCCTGGGGCTAGCGGGGCACCCTACGAGCAGTACTTC. It is translated as CASSPGASGAPYEQYF.

The genes are TRBV30 and TRBJ2-2; 15 bases align to TRBD2. With 1 base clipped from V and 4 bases from J, the junction kept 4 bases outside the gene matches. The CDR3 totals 17 residues. Germline CDR1 and CDR2: GTSNPN and SVGIG (reference sequence). The CDR3 is CAWSAAGLAGGTGELFF. In DNA, the CDR3 is TGTGCCTGGAGTGCGGCGGGACTAGCGGGAGGCACCGGGGAGCTGTTTTTT.

The chain joins TRBV28 to TRBJ1-4; D possibly corresponds to TRBD1 (5 bases). This CDR3 contains 12 residues. V was cut by 6 bases and J by 7 bases, with 9 bases left in between. Per germline, CDR1 MDHEN and CDR2 SYDVKM. CDR3 residues: CASRRDAEKLFF. The CDR3 nucleotides are TGTGCCAGCAGGCGGGACGCTGAAAAACTGTTTTTT.

The chain combines TRBV6-6 with TRBJ2-3; the match to TRBD2 covers 7 bases. Germline lookup yields CDR1 MNHNY and CDR2 SVGAGI (reference sequence). The V gene end was trimmed by 8 bases and the J gene end by 4 bases; junction bases not matched to a gene: 9. CDR3 length equals 14 residues. In DNA form, the CDR3 reads TGTGCCAGCCGGGTAACGGGGGGTGCAGATACGCAGTATTTT. Translated: CASRVTGGADTQYF.

The chain recombines TRBV9 with TRBJ2-2, with TRBD2 identical over 13 bases. The junction had 2 bases not matched to a gene; V was cut back by 1 base and J by 5 bases. CDR1 is SGDLS, CDR2 YYNGEE, per germline. There are 16 residues in the CDR3. CDR3: CASSVLGLAGTGELFF. The CDR3 nucleotides read TGTGCCAGCAGCGTATTGGGACTAGCGGGGACCGGGGAGCTGTTTTTT.

The chain joins TRBV13 to TRBJ2-7; 7 bases line up with TRBD2. The CDR3 is 13 amino acids. Germline CDR1 is PRHDT and CDR2 is FYEKMQ (reference sequence). The ends lost 7 bases at V and 5 bases at J; junction bases unmatched: 8. This CDR3 is CASTPTSSDEQYF. The CDR3 DNA reads as TGTGCCAGCACCCCGACTAGCTCGGACGAGCAGTACTTC. The full variable domain, its missing parts supplied by reference TRBV13 and TRBJ2-7, is AAGVIQSPRHLIKEKRETATLKCYPIPRHDTVYWYQQGPGQDPQFLISFYEKMQSDKGSIPDRFSAQQFSDYHSELNMSSLELGDSALYFCASTPTSSDEQYFGPGTRLTVT.

The V gene is TRBV10-3, the J gene TRBJ1-1; D ambiguous. Germline CDR1 is ENHRY and CDR2 is SYGVKD. V was cut by 3 bases and J by 0 bases, with 14 bases left in between. The CDR3 is 16 residues long. As DNA, the CDR3 is TGTGCCATCAGTGACCTCGGGGAGGCCTTGAACACTGAAGCTTTCTTT. Encoded protein: CAISDLGEALNTEAFF.

The CDR3 reads CASSGREKSVRNTDTQYF. The CDR3 nucleotides read TGTGCCAGCAGTGGGAGGGAGAAGAGTGTTAGAAACACAGATACGCAGTATTTT. The rearrangement links TRBV27 to TRBJ2-3; 7 bases agree with TRBD2. V shed 5 bases and J 2 bases; nucleotides not matched to a gene: 16. Germline loops: CDR1 MNHEY, CDR2 SMNVEV (reference sequence). The length of the CDR3 is 18 residues.

The chain employs TRBV11-2 and TRBJ1-2, with D maybe TRBD1 (6 bases). CDR3 length equals 13 residues. V was clipped by 1 base and J by 8 bases, with 11 bases between them. Germline CDR1 and CDR2: SGHAT and FQNNGV. The CDR3, as DNA: TGTGCCAGCAGCTTAGGCGAGGGGGAAGGCTACACCTTC. Protein: CASSLGEGEGYTF.

The chain has TRBV7-6 and TRBJ2-7, with 7 bases aligning to TRBD1. J was trimmed by 0 bases and V by 8 bases; bases with no gene match: 10. Germline CDR1 is SGHVS and CDR2 is FNYEAQ. The CDR3 is made up of 15 amino acids. The DNA for the CDR3 is TGTGCCAGCCGCCAGGGGACAGATAGCTCCTACGAGCAGTACTTC. This sequence encodes CASRQGTDSSYEQYF.

This chain uses TRBV11-2 with TRBJ2-5, with 7 bases identical to TRBD1. Germline CDR1 reads SGHAT; CDR2 reads FQNNGV. The CDR3 is 14 residues long. The J segment lost 5 bases and the V segment lost 4 bases, leaving 7 bases of the junction unmatched. The CDR3 sequence: CASSSRQGWETQYF. The DNA of the CDR3 is TGTGCCAGCAGCTCCCGACAGGGTTGGGAGACCCAGTACTTC. The whole variable domain, remainder taken from reference TRBV11-2 and TRBJ2-5, is EAGVAQSPRYKIIEKRQSVAFWCNPISGHATLYWYQQILGQGPKLLIQFQNNGVVDDSQLPKDRFSAERLKGVDSTLKIQPAKLEDSAVYLCASSSRQGWETQYFGPGTRLLVL.

This chain joins TRBV7-9 and TRBJ2-3; a weak D match, TRBD1 (6 bases). CDR1 is SEHNR, CDR2 FQNEAQ, per germline (reference sequence). This CDR3 is built from 13 residues. V was pared by 5 bases and J by 4 bases, with 10 bases between. The DNA for the CDR3 is TGTGCCAGCAGCGAGGGGGTCCCAGATACGCAGTATTTT. The encoded protein is CASSEGVPDTQYF.